The 22 T cell receptor beta chains below come from one sample, sequenced in a study of cytomegalovirus exposure and HLA in healthy donors. In the PCR, 60 Vbeta and 13 Jbeta primers were used. The repertoire was sequenced with immunoSEQ multiplex PCR; TCRdb's copy has only in-frame clones and lacks some. The sample lists about 83,000 clones; about four fifths were seen once. The sequenced sample was PBMCs. These TCRs come from a woman in her 30s in good health and CMV-seronegative.

The rearrangement links TRBV19 to TRBJ2-2, with 8 bases aligning to TRBD2. The CDR3 has 14 amino acids. With V trimmed by 3 bases and J by 6 bases, 3 bases remained unmatched. Germline assignment: CDR1 LNHDA and CDR2 SQIVND (reference sequence). CDR3 DNA sequence: TGTGCCAGTAGTATCTCCGGGGGGGCCGGGGAGCTGTTTTTT. It encodes CASSISGGAGELFF. Full variable domain (missing parts from reference TRBV19 and TRBJ2-2): DGGITQSPKYLFRKEGQNVTLSCEQNLNHDAMYWYRQDPGQGLRLIYYSQIVNDFQKGDIAEGYSVSREKKESFPLTVTSAQKNPTAFYLCASSISGGAGELFFGEGSRLTVL.

This chain links TRBV5-6 with TRBJ2-2; perhaps TRBD1 as D (5 bases). The V gene lost 3 bases and the J gene lost 0 bases, with 15 bases spanning the gap. The CDR3 sequence is 17 residues long. CDR1 is SGHDT and CDR2 is YYEEEE in the germline V gene. DNA of the CDR3: TGTGCCAGCAGCTGGAACCTACAGGCGGCGAACACCGGGGAGCTGTTTTTT. Translating gives CASSWNLQAANTGELFF.

The V call is TRBV15, the J call TRBJ2-5, with TRBD2 matching 9 bases. The DNA end favors TRBJ2-7, so the J call may be wrong. Germline CDR1 is LNHNV and CDR2 is YYDKDF (reference sequence). The CDR3 consists of 17 residues. The CDR3 sequence: CATSLRVAGVGGYEQYF. The CDR3 DNA sequence: TGTGCCACCAGCCTTCGAGTAGCGGGAGTCGGAGGATACGAGCAGTACTTC.

The chain recombines TRBV28 with TRBJ2-2; D is perhaps TRBD1 (5 bases). V dropped 6 bases and J dropped 4 bases, with 15 bases sitting between them. Germline CDR1 reads MDHEN; CDR2 reads SYDVKM. This CDR3 comprises 15 residues. CDR3 sequence (DNA): TGTGCCAGCAGCGGCGCAGGGTCGGGCACCGGGGAGCTGTTTTTT. The encoded protein is CASSGAGSGTGELFF.

This chain connects TRBV19 to TRBJ2-7, with D possibly being TRBD1 (6 bases). Per the germline V gene, CDR1 is LNHDA and CDR2 is SQIVND (reference sequence). The CDR3 has 15 residues. V lost 6 bases and J 3 bases, leaving 18 bases between the germline ends. The CDR3 reads CASSLSGQGGYEQYF. Here the CDR3 DNA reads TGTGCCAGTAGCCTATCGGGACAAGGTGGCTACGAGCAGTACTTC.

CDR3 nucleotides: TGTGCCAGTAGATCCCCCGGGAGCGCGACCATTGCAGATACGCAGTATTTT. Protein: CASRSPGSATIADTQYF. The genes are TRBV19 and TRBJ2-3; perhaps TRBD2 as D (6 bases). V was shortened by 6 bases and J by 4 bases, with 23 bases between the two germline ends. Germline V gene lookup returns CDR1 LNHDA and CDR2 SQIVND (reference sequence). The CDR3 spans 17 residues.

The chain links TRBV27 to TRBJ2-7, with TRBD2 identical over 9 bases. Germline CDR1 is MNHEY and CDR2 is SMNVEV (reference sequence). The ends lost 5 bases at V and 3 bases at J; junction bases unmatched: 14. The CDR3 is 17 residues long. The CDR3 DNA reads as TGTGCCAGCAGTCCTCAAACTAGACTAGCGGAGAACTACGAGCAGTACTTC. Translating gives CASSPQTRLAENYEQYF.

The chain combines TRBV9 with TRBJ2-1; D may be TRBD1 (5 bases). CDR3 length: 15 amino acids. Trimming cost V 0 bases and J 5 bases, with 12 bases left between them. CDR1 is SGDLS, CDR2 YYNGEE, per germline. The chain's CDR3 is CASSVGAGLDNEQFF. CDR3 nucleotides: TGTGCCAGCAGCGTAGGGGCAGGGTTGGACAATGAGCAGTTCTTC. Full variable domain (rest looked up from reference TRBV9 and TRBJ2-1): DSGVTQTPKHLITATGQRVTLRCSPRSGDLSVYWYQQSLDQGLQFLIQYYNGEERAKGNILERFSAQQFPDLHSELNLSSLELGDSALYFCASSVGAGLDNEQFFGPGTRLTVL.

The J gene is TRBJ2-1, the V gene TRBV7-2, with 11 bases that match TRBD2. V lost 5 bases and J lost 7; bases outside the gene matches: 10. This CDR3 is 16 amino acids long. CDR1 is SGHTA, CDR2 FQGNSA, per germline. The CDR3 spells CASSPRGLAGKNEQFF. CDR3 nucleotide sequence: TGTGCCAGCAGCCCGAGAGGACTAGCGGGTAAAAATGAGCAGTTCTTC.

In its sample, this clone was seen once. The chain joins TRBV5-1 to TRBJ2-7, with 13 positions matching TRBD2. Trimming took 4 bases from V and 2 from J; bases not matched to a gene: 6. The CDR3 covers 16 residues. Germline V gene sequence: CDR1 SGHRS, CDR2 YFSETQ. The CDR3 spells CASSVPGTSGAYEQYF. The CDR3 coding sequence is TGCGCCAGCAGCGTACCCGGGACTAGCGGGGCCTACGAGCAGTACTTC.

This sequence joins TRBV5-6 and TRBJ1-6; no definite D call. The germline V gene has CDR1 SGHDT and CDR2 YYEEEE. Trimming took 1 base from V and 2 from J, leaving 7 bases between them. The CDR3 loop spans 15 amino acids. This CDR3 reads CASSLLGTYNSPLHF. CDR3 coding DNA: TGTGCCAGCAGCTTGCTGGGCACCTATAATTCACCCCTCCACTTT.

CDR3 in amino acids: CASSLGPGFNEKLFF. Written as DNA, the CDR3 is TGTGCCAGCAGCTTAGGGCCAGGGTTTAATGAAAAACTGTTTTTT. V is TRBV7-6 and J is TRBJ1-4; D may be TRBD1 (5 bases). The ends were cut back, 1 base at V and 4 bases at J, with 10 bases in the middle. Per the germline V gene, CDR1 is SGHVS and CDR2 is FNYEAQ. This CDR3 has 15 amino acids.

The chain combines TRBV7-9 with TRBJ2-4, with a weak D call TRBD1 (6 bases). V was clipped by 4 bases and J by 10 bases, with 14 bases between them. The CDR3 length is 13 residues. Germline values: CDR1 SEHNR, CDR2 FQNEAQ (reference sequence). The CDR3: CASSYPSTGIQYF. The CDR3 nucleotides read TGTGCCAGCAGCTACCCTTCGACAGGAATTCAGTACTTC. Variable domain in full (rest from reference TRBV7-9 and TRBJ2-4): DTGVSQNPRHKITKRGQNVTFRCDPISEHNRLYWYRQTLGQGPEFLTYFQNEAQLEKSRLLSDRFSAERPKGSFSTLEIQRTEQGDSAMYLCASSYPSTGIQYFGAGTRLSVL.

The chain combines TRBV10-1 with TRBJ2-1, with D possibly matching TRBD2 (5 bases). V was pared by 6 bases and J by 9 bases, with 6 bases between. This CDR3 is built from 10 residues. Germline CDR1 WNHNN, CDR2 SYGVQD (reference sequence). CDR3 coding DNA: TGCGCCAGCAGCCGGGGTGAGCAGTTCTTC. It specifies CASSRGEQFF.

CDR3 bases: TGTGCCTGGAGCCGACGGAGGGTGAACACTGAAGCTTTCTTT. Residues: CAWSRRRVNTEAFF. The chain carries TRBV30 and TRBJ1-1; D is undetermined. V lost 3 bases, J lost 0 bases, and 11 bases lay in between. CDR3 length: 14 amino acids. Germline V CDR1 and CDR2: GTSNPN, SVGIG (reference sequence).

V usage is TRBV5-1 and J usage is TRBJ2-1, with 7 positions matching TRBD2. The CDR3 spans 17 residues. V dropped 6 bases and J dropped 0; count of bases not matched to a gene: 12. Germline CDR1 reads SGHRS; CDR2 reads YFSETQ. The CDR3: CASTGRQAGLSYNEQFF. CDR3 nucleotide sequence: TGCGCCAGCACGGGTCGCCAAGCGGGGCTCTCCTACAATGAGCAGTTCTTC.

This clone was recorded a few times. CDR3 DNA: TGTGCCAGCAGGCGTACGGCCTACGAGCAGTACTTC. Its protein product is CASRRTAYEQYF. The chain recombines TRBV2 with TRBJ2-7; D gene unclear. Trimming cost V 6 bases and J 2 bases, with 8 bases left between them. This CDR3 has 12 residues. Germline V lookup: CDR1 SNHLY, CDR2 FYNNEI.

The V call is TRBV2, the J call TRBJ2-2; 7 bases are shared with TRBD1. The junction had 6 bases not matched to a gene; V was cut back by 7 bases and J by 1 base. The CDR3 totals 15 residues. Germline assignment: CDR1 SNHLY and CDR2 FYNNEI. The chain's CDR3 is CASTLRTGNTGELFF. CDR3 nucleotide sequence: TGTGCCAGCACCCTACGGACAGGGAACACCGGGGAGCTGTTTTTT.

This chain connects TRBV28 to TRBJ1-2; TRBD1 agrees at 7 bases. Germline V gene lookup returns CDR1 MDHEN and CDR2 SYDVKM. V lost 5 bases and J lost 0; bases outside the gene matches: 6. This CDR3 region has 15 residues. CDR3 coding DNA: TGTGCCAGCAGTGCGACAGGGCGGGCTAACTATGGCTACACCTTC. It specifies CASSATGRANYGYTF.

The chain has TRBV27 and TRBJ2-1, with D unclear. This CDR3 has 17 amino acids. Trimming shortened V by 5 bases and J by 3 bases, and 20 bases separated the two germline ends. In germline, CDR1 is MNHEY, CDR2 SMNVEV (reference sequence). Here the CDR3 reads CASSPMGSVLGYNEQFF. CDR3 nucleotide sequence: TGTGCCAGCAGTCCAATGGGCTCGGTTTTGGGCTACAATGAGCAGTTCTTC.

The chain employs TRBV27 and TRBJ2-7; perhaps TRBD1 as D (5 bases). The V gene lost 7 bases and the J gene lost 3 bases, with 25 bases spanning the gap. Germline CDR1 MNHEY, CDR2 SMNVEV (reference sequence). The CDR3 runs to 17 residues. The CDR3 spells CASTRIVGQGQFYEQYF. DNA for the CDR3: TGTGCCAGCACAAGGATTGTAGGGCAGGGTCAATTCTACGAGCAGTACTTC.

The chain recombines TRBV27 with TRBJ2-3, with D perhaps TRBD2 (6 bases). Trimming removed 8 bases at V and 0 bases at J, with 12 bases between. The CDR3 has 14 amino acids. Germline CDR1 reads MNHEY; CDR2 reads SMNVEV (reference sequence). CDR3 DNA sequence: TGTGCCAGCCGGGGGACGGCCAGCACAGATACGCAGTATTTT. It yields the protein CASRGTASTDTQYF.